This T cell receptor beta chain emerged from a study of memory CD4+ T cells and cytomegalovirus serostatus. Overall study: This sample comes from healthy Belgian adults, eight or nine CMV seropositive, roughly 22 seronegative. Points from the study as a whole: A US-trained random forest predicted CMV serostatus with median AUC around 0.93. About 40% of the roughly 160 known CMV-associated TCRbeta sequences appeared in CD4+ memory. The CMV-associated TCR signature appears largely within the CD4+ memory repertoire.

Germline CDR1 is LGHNT and CDR2 is FRNRAP. The CDR3 runs 13 residues. The germline V and J ends were trimmed by 6 bases and 1 base, with 7 bases remaining between them. Single viable CD3+CD4+CD8-CD45RO+ cells were sorted as the memory CD4+ T cells. Measured with immunoSEQ multiplex PCR; TCRdb has only the in-frame clones, and not every one. Of 40,000 to 55,000 clones listed, roughly 80% are singletons. This clone is medium-sized in the sample. Its antigen is unknown. J is TRBJ1-5 and V is TRBV12-5; a possible D gene is TRBD1 (5 bases). The specimen was memory CD4+ T cells from blood. The TCR was taken from an adult in good health and CMV-seronegative. CDR3 nucleotides: TGTGCTAGTGGCTGGACAAGCAATCAGCCCCAGCATTTT. It specifies CASGWTSNQPQHF.